This T cell receptor (beta chain) was obtained from a study of blood T cell repertoires in COVID-19. This CDR3 spans 13 amino acids. V gave up 5 bases and J gave up 5 bases, with 10 bases separating them. The germline V gene encodes CDR1 LNHDA and CDR2 SQIVND (reference sequence). Seattle patients were enrolled while actively infected and followed longitudinally. Study processing details: The assay estimated nucleated cells by amplifying reference gene primers. Some clones are missing from TCRdb's copy, which holds only in-frame ones; the method was immunoSEQ multiplex PCR. V, J and clone size reflect that table, while D and trimming were determined from the DNA. This sample has around 250,000 clones; around nine tenths occur once, and the top ten carry about a tenth.

The J gene is TRBJ2-4, the V gene TRBV19, with D hard to call. The sample comprised peripheral blood. The receptor was derived from a woman between 70 and 85 years old with COVID-19, enrolled during active disease. The CDR3 region has the DNA TGTGCCAGTAGTCTCTCGAGCCAAAACATTCAGTACTTC. This translates into CASSLSSQNIQYF. The whole variable domain, filled in from reference TRBV19 and TRBJ2-4, reads DGGITQSPKYLFRKEGQNVTLSCEQNLNHDAMYWYRQDPGQGLRLIYYSQIVNDFQKGDIAEGYSVSREKKESFPLTVTSAQKNPTAFYLCASSLSSQNIQYFGAGTRLSVL.